The rows below give T cell receptor beta chains drawn from one sample of a study of vaccination and CD4 T cells after COVID-19. These TCRs are of unknown antigen specificity. TCRdb recomputed calls from the PCR reads with MiXCR, one row per CDR3 protein. This table holds about 25,000 distinct CDR3 sequences, 67% found once. Material: CD4+ T cells from blood, cultured in vitro, obtained after SARS-CoV-2 vaccination. The receptors here all came from a human donor who received a COVID-19 vaccine. Each CDR3 is given with its conserved first and last residue. D genes are given only for firm matches. Clone size is given for some rows only: seen once, a few or many times, or a class if the clone is expanded.

clone_size j_call v_call d_call cdr3_nt cdr3_aa
. TRBJ1-5 TRBV27 . TGTGCCAGCAGTCATTGGGGGGCGAGCAATCAGCCCCAGCATTTT CASSHWGASNQPQHF
. TRBJ1-6 TRBV30 TRBD1 TGTGCCTGGAGTGTACATTCCGGAGACAGGGGTAATTCACCCCTCCACTTT CAWSVHSGDRGNSPLHF
few TRBJ2-3 TRBV20-1 TRBD1 TGCAGTGCTCCCCGGACAGGGAGGAGGACAGATACGCAGTATTTT CSAPRTGRRTDTQYF
. TRBJ2-5 TRBV10-2 . TGCGCCAGCAGTGACAGGGGGGGGGCCGCAGAGACCCAGTACTTC CASSDRGGAAETQYF
. TRBJ2-5 TRBV24-1 . TGTGCCACCAGTGAATATAGAGGGACGGATCAAGAGACCCAGTACTTC CATSEYRGTDQETQYF
. TRBJ2-5 TRBV7-9 TRBD1 TGTGCCAGCAGCACCCGAAACAGGGGTTATTACGAGACCCAGTACTTC CASSTRNRGYYETQYF
. TRBJ2-1 TRBV11-3 . TGTGCCAGCAGCTTGGGAACAGGGTACAATGAGCAGTTCTTC CASSLGTGYNEQFF
. TRBJ2-7 TRBV19 TRBD1 TGTGCCAGTAGCCCTAAGGGACAGGGGGCAGGCGAGCAGTACTTC CASSPKGQGAGEQYF
. TRBJ1-6 TRBV5-4 . TGTGCCAGCAGCTTGGCGGGGGCCGCAGGGTCGACCTCACCCCTCCACTTT CASSLAGAAGSTSPLHF
. TRBJ1-2 TRBV6-5 TRBD1 TGTGCCAGCAGTTGGGACAGGGGAGGGAGGAAAGGCTACACCTTC CASSWDRGGRKGYTF
few TRBJ2-1 TRBV24-1 TRBD1 TGTGCCACCAGTGATCCATCAGGACAGGGCAATGAGCAGTTCTTC CATSDPSGQGNEQFF
few TRBJ1-6 TRBV25-1 TRBD1 TGTGCCACTAAACCTACAGGGGGCAATCCAAGTTCACCCCTCCACTTT CATKPTGGNPSSPLHF
once TRBJ1-4 TRBV4-2 . TGTGCTAGTCGCCGTGAAGGGGGGAATGAAAAACTGTTTTTT CASRREGGNEKLFF
. TRBJ2-7 TRBV12-3/TRBV12-4 . TGTGCCAGCAGTTTAGCGTTTTCCGGGAAGTCCTACGAGCAGTACTTC CASSLAFSGKSYEQYF
. TRBJ1-5 TRBV2 TRBD1 TGTGCCAGCAATGTACTACAGGGGGCCTTAAATCAGCCCCAGCATTTT CASNVLQGALNQPQHF
few TRBJ1-6 TRBV5-1 TRBD1 TGCGCCAGCAGCCTCACCCGGACAGGGGATAATTCACCCCTCCACTTT CASSLTRTGDNSPLHF
. TRBJ2-2 TRBV19 . TGTGCCAGTACCCTACAGGGAATTAACACCGGGGAGCTGTTTTTT CASTLQGINTGELFF
. TRBJ2-3 TRBV7-2 . TGTGCCAGCAGCTTAGTGGCCACCCCAACAGATACGCAGTATTTT CASSLVATPTDTQYF
. TRBJ2-7 TRBV6-2/TRBV6-3 . TGTGCCAGCAGTTACTCGGAGAAGGGGGGTAAGGAGCAGTACTTC CASSYSEKGGKEQYF
. TRBJ2-3 TRBV7-9 TRBD2 TGTGCCAGCAGCTCTCTAGCGGGGGGTACAGATACGCAGTATTTT CASSSLAGGTDTQYF
. TRBJ1-3 TRBV12-3/TRBV12-4 . TGTGCCAGCAGTCCGCAGGGGTTCTCTGGAAACACCATATATTTT CASSPQGFSGNTIYF
. TRBJ1-5 TRBV7-2 TRBD1 TGTGCCAGCAGCATCCAGGGGGCGTATAGCAATCAGCCCCAGCATTTT CASSIQGAYSNQPQHF
. TRBJ2-7 TRBV20-1 . TGCAGTGCTAGAGATCTTCCCGCGCCTGGGGGCGAATTCTCGGGCTTCTACGAGCAGTACTTC CSARDLPAPGGEFSGFYEQYF
. TRBJ1-3 TRBV30 . TGTGCCTGGAGTGGTGGATTGGGAAACACCATATATTTT CAWSGGLGNTIYF
. TRBJ2-7 TRBV15 TRBD1 TGTGCCGCCAGCGGACAGACAGGGGTGGACTACGAGCAGTACTTC CAASGQTGVDYEQYF
. TRBJ2-7 TRBV5-8 . TGTGCCAGCAGCTTAGGGTTTTACGAGCAGTACTTC CASSLGFYEQYF
. TRBJ2-1 TRBV14 . TGTGCCAGCAGCCAAGAAAGGTCCTACGGACGGAACAATGAGCAGTTCTTC CASSQERSYGRNNEQFF
few TRBJ2-5 TRBV12-3/TRBV12-4 TRBD1 TGTGCCAGCCGTAGGACAGGGGGCGACGAGACCCAGTACTTC CASRRTGGDETQYF
. TRBJ1-1 TRBV20-1 . TGCAGTGCTAGGGACACTTTGGGGGACACTGAAGCTTTCTTT CSARDTLGDTEAFF
few TRBJ1-5 TRBV24-1 . TGTGCCACCAGTGGTAGGGGGTATCAGCCCCAGCATTTT CATSGRGYQPQHF
. TRBJ2-1 TRBV20-1 . TGCAGTGCTAGAGACGGGACACCCTCCAACAATGAGCAGTTCTTC CSARDGTPSNNEQFF
. TRBJ1-5 TRBV7-2 . TGTGCCAGCAGCTCGCAATATAGCAATCAGCCCCAGCATTTT CASSSQYSNQPQHF
. TRBJ1-5 TRBV24-1 TRBD1 TGTGCCACCAGTGAGTCTACAGGGGTGGGAAATCAGCCCCAGCATTTT CATSESTGVGNQPQHF
few TRBJ1-1 TRBV20-1 . TGCAGTGCTAGATCGTCGAACTCCAACACTGAAGCTTTCTTT CSARSSNSNTEAFF
few TRBJ1-1 TRBV19 . TGTGCCAGTAGTATAGATCATAGCAGGGACGCTGAAGCTTTCTTT CASSIDHSRDAEAFF
. TRBJ2-7 TRBV24-1 . TGTGCCACTACTAACGGGGTAGGGGAGCAGTACTTC CATTNGVGEQYF
. TRBJ2-2 TRBV7-2 . TGTGCCAGCAGCCCTAGTTTGGGTAACACCGGGGAGCTGTTTTTT CASSPSLGNTGELFF
. TRBJ1-1 TRBV24-1 . TGTGCCACCAGAATAACAGGAATTATAGACACTGAAGCTTTCTTT CATRITGIIDTEAFF
. TRBJ2-4 TRBV29-1 TRBD1 TGCAGCGTTGAAAGGACAGGAAACATTCAGTACTTC CSVERTGNIQYF
. TRBJ1-1 TRBV20-1 . TGCAGTGCTAGAGAGCCGGGCGCTGAAGCTTTCTTT CSAREPGAEAFF
few TRBJ1-2 TRBV20-1 TRBD1 TGCAGTGCTAGAGATCCGGGACAGGGGGACGGCTACACCTTC CSARDPGQGDGYTF
. TRBJ1-1 TRBV10-1 TRBD1 TGCGCCAGCAGTGAGGTTCGGGACAGTGAAGCTTTCTTT CASSEVRDSEAFF
. TRBJ1-3 TRBV6-1 . TGTGCCAGCATCGGACAGTCCGGAAACACCATATATTTT CASIGQSGNTIYF
. TRBJ2-7 TRBV6-5 . TGTGCCAGCAGTTACCGGGGCAGGGTCCACGAGCAGTACTTC CASSYRGRVHEQYF
. TRBJ1-1 TRBV7-3 . TGTGCCAGCAGCTTACGGCAGATGAACACTGAAGCTTTCTTT CASSLRQMNTEAFF
. TRBJ2-5 TRBV20-1 TRBD1 TGCAGTGCTAGAGATGGACAGGGAGGAGAGACCCAGTACTTC CSARDGQGGETQYF
few TRBJ2-5 TRBV6-1 TRBD2 TGTGCCAGCAGTAGACCCTCCAACTTGGAGCGGGGGAGACCGGAGACCCAGTACTTC CASSRPSNLERGRPETQYF
. TRBJ2-5 TRBV4-2 TRBD2 TGTGCCAGCAGCCAATCTACCTTTGGTGGCGGGGGACAAGAGACCCAGTACTTC CASSQSTFGGGGQETQYF
. TRBJ1-2 TRBV6-1 . TGTGCCAGCGTCCGGGACGGGGCCGGGGGTGGCTACACCTTC CASVRDGAGGGYTF
. TRBJ2-7 TRBV27 TRBD1 TGTGCCAGCAGTTCACGGGACAGGTGGAACGAGCAGTACTTC CASSSRDRWNEQYF
. TRBJ2-5 TRBV19 . TGTGCCAGTAGTATACACCGACAAGAGACCCAGTACTTC CASSIHRQETQYF
. TRBJ2-3 TRBV7-2 TRBD2 TGTGCCAGCAGCCTTCCAGCTAGCGGGGGGGCTAATGGTGGTGGCACAGATACGCAGTATTTT CASSLPASGGANGGGTDTQYF
. TRBJ2-5 TRBV7-3 TRBD2 TGTGCCAGCTCGATAAGCGGGGCCGAGACCCAGTACTTC CASSISGAETQYF
. TRBJ1-5 TRBV19 TRBD1 TGTGCCAGTAGTACCACGGGGACAGGGCAAATCAATCAGCCCCAGCATTTT CASSTTGTGQINQPQHF
. TRBJ1-2 TRBV27 . TGTGCCAGCAGTTTATCTCATCAGGGAGGGCGCTACACCTTC CASSLSHQGGRYTF
few TRBJ1-1 TRBV12-3/TRBV12-4 . TGTGCCAGCAGAACGTCGATAGGAGGGGGTCGGGTTATCGCTGAAGCTTTCTTT CASRTSIGGGRVIAEAFF
. TRBJ2-7 TRBV5-1 . TGCGCCAGCAGCTTTTACGGGGGCTACGAGCAGTACTTC CASSFYGGYEQYF
. TRBJ1-2 TRBV6-1 . TGTGCCAGCAGTAGCAGGCGACTCCAGGACGGCTACACCTTC CASSSRRLQDGYTF